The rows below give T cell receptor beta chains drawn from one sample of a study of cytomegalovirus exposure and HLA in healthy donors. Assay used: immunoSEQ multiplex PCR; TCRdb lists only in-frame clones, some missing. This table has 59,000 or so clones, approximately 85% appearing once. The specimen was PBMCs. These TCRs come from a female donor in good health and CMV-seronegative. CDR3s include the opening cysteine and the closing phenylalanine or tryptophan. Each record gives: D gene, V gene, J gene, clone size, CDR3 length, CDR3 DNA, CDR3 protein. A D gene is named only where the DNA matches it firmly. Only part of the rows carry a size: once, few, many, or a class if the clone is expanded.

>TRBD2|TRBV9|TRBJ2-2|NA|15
TGTGCCAGCAGCGTAGCTAGCGGGGGAGCGGGGGAGCTGTTTTTT
CASSVASGGAGELFF
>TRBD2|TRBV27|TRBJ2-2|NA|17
TGTGCCAGCAGTTTGAGTAGCGGGGGGGCAAACACCGGGGAGCTGTTTTTT
CASSLSSGGANTGELFF
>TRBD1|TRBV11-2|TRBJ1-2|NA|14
TGTGCCAGCAGCTTTGGTGGACAGGGCATGGGCTACACCTTC
CASSFGGQGMGYTF
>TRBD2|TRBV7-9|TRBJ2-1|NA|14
TGTGCCAGCAACCAGACTAGCGGCATAAATGAGCAGTTCTTC
CASNQTSGINEQFF
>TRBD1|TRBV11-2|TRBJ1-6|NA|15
TGTGCCAGCAGCCCCGACAGGGGTTCGGGTTCACCCCTCCACTTT
CASSPDRGSGSPLHF
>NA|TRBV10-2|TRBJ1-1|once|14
TGCGCCAGCAGTGCTCAGGGGCTTGGCACTGAAGCTTTCTTT
CASSAQGLGTEAFF
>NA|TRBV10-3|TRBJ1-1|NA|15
TGTGCCATCAGCGTACATACCGGGGGGGGCACTGAAGCTTTCTTT
CAISVHTGGGTEAFF
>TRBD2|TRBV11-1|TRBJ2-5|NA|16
TGTGCCAGCAGCCTCCAAACAGCGGGGGGGCGGGAGACCCAGTACTTC
CASSLQTAGGRETQYF
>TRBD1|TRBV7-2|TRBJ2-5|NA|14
TGTGCCAACAGCGGCAGACAGGGGCGAGAGACCCAGTACTTC
CANSGRQGRETQYF
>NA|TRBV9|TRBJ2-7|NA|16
TGTGCCAGCAGCCCCCACGCCCGACAGGAGACCTACGAGCAGTACTTC
CASSPHARQETYEQYF
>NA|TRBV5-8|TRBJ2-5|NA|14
TGTGCCAGCAGCTTAGGACAGAGCAGGGAGACCCAGTACTTC
CASSLGQSRETQYF
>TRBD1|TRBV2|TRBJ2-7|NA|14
TGTGCCAGCAGACACAGACAGGGGACCTACGAGCAGTACTTC
CASRHRQGTYEQYF
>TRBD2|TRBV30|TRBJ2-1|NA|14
TGTGCCTGGGGGACTAGCGGGAAGTACAATGAGCAGTTCTTC
CAWGTSGKYNEQFF
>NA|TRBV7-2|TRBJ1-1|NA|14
TGTGCCAGCAGCCCGAGTTTTATGAACACTGAAGCTTTCTTT
CASSPSFMNTEAFF
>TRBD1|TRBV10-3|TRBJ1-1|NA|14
TGTGCCATCAGTGGGGGGACAGGGGACACTGAAGCTTTCTTT
CAISGGTGDTEAFF
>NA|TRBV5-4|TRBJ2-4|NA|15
TGTGCCAGCAGCTTATTTCAGGGGAATTCGGACAGTCAGTACTTC
CASSLFQGNSDSQYF
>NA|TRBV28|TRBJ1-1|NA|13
TGTGCCAGCAGTTTCTATTCTGGTACTGAAGCTTTCTTT
CASSFYSGTEAFF
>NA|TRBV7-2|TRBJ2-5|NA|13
TGTGCCAGCACCCAACGACAAGCAGAGACCCAGTACTTC
CASTQRQAETQYF
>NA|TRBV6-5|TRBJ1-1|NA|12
TGTGCCAGCAGCCCGAGGATAGGGGGAGCTTTCTTT
CASSPRIGGAFF
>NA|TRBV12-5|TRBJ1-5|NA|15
TGTGCTAGTGGACCTGGGGCTGGGAGCAATCAGCCCCAGCATTTT
CASGPGAGSNQPQHF
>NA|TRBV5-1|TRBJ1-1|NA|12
TGCGCCAGCATGGGGGAGGCCACTGAAGCTTTCTTT
CASMGEATEAFF
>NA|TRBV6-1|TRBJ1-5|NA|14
TGTGCCAGCAGGCCAGGGGTTAGCAATCAGCCCCAGCATTTT
CASRPGVSNQPQHF
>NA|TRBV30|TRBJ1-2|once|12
TGTGCCTGGAGTGGACAGCCAAGAGGCTACACCTTC
CAWSGQPRGYTF
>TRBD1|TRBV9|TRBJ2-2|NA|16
TGTGCCAGCAGCCCGGGAGCAGGGGGCGAGGCCGGGGAGCTGTTTTTT
CASSPGAGGEAGELFF
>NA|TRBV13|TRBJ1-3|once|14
TGTGCCAGCAGCTTACGGGGTGATGGAAACACCATATATTTT
CASSLRGDGNTIYF
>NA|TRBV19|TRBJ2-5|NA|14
TGTGCCAGTACCAGGGCCGGACAGCAAGAGACCCAGTACTTC
CASTRAGQQETQYF
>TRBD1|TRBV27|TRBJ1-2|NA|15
TGTGCCAGCAGTTTATCCTACCGGGACAGCAATGGCTACACCTTC
CASSLSYRDSNGYTF
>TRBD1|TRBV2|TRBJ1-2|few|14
TGTGCCAGCAGCCCCGACAGGGTCAACTATGGCTACACCTTC
CASSPDRVNYGYTF
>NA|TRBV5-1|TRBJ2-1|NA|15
TGCGCCAGCAGCTTGGGGGTGGCGGGTTACAATGAGCAGTTCTTC
CASSLGVAGYNEQFF
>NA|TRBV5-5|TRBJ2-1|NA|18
TGTGCCAGCAGCTTGGTGGTAGCCCCGAGGTTGGCCTACAATGAGCAGTTCTTC
CASSLVVAPRLAYNEQFF
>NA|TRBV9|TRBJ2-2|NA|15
TGTGCCAGCAGCACCGGGCGGGGTAACACCGGGGAGCTGTTTTTT
CASSTGRGNTGELFF
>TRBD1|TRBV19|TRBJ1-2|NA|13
TGTGCCAGTACGGTGACAGGGGTTGGTGGCTACACCTTC
CASTVTGVGGYTF
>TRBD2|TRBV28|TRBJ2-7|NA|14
TGTGCCAGCAGGCCAACCGGGACTAGATACAAGCAGTACTTC
CASRPTGTRYKQYF
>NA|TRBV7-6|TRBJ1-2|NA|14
TGTGCCAGCAGCTTAGGGGGGCCGGAGTATGGCTACACCTTC
CASSLGGPEYGYTF
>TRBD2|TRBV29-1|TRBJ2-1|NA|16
TGCAGCGTTGCCGGACTAGCGGGGAGCTCCTACAATGAGCAGTTCTTC
CSVAGLAGSSYNEQFF
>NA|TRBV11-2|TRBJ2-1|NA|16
TGTGCCAGCAGCTTAGTGCGTGGAGCCGGGGGCAATGAGCAGTTCTTC
CASSLVRGAGGNEQFF
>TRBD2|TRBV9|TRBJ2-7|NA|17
TGTGCCAGCAGCCTCGGGACTAGCGGGAGTTCGTCCTACGAGCAGTACTTC
CASSLGTSGSSSYEQYF
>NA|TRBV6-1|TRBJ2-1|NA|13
TGTGCCACCACTACAGGGTGGGACAATGAGCAGTTCTTC
CATTTGWDNEQFF
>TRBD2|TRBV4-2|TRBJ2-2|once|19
TGTGCCAGCAGCCAAGGGGGACTGGCGGGAGGTTCGAACACCGGGGAGCTGTTTTTT
CASSQGGLAGGSNTGELFF
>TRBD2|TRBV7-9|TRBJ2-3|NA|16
TGTGCCAGCAGTGGCGGGGGGGGACTTACGACAGATACGCAGTATTTT
CASSGGGGLTTDTQYF
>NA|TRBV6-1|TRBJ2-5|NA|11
TGTGCCAGCAGTCCCTCGTTTTACCAGTACTTC
CASSPSFYQYF
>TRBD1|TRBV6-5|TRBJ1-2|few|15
TGTGCCAGCAGTTCTTACGGACAGGGAGGCTATGGCTACACCTTC
CASSSYGQGGYGYTF
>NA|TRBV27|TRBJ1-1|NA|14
TGTGCCAGCAGTTTTGTAGGGGCGAACACTGAAGCTTTCTTT
CASSFVGANTEAFF
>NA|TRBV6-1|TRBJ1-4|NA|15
TGTGCCGGGTCTCGAAAGGAGATAGATGGTGAAAAACTGTTTTTT
CAGSRKEIDGEKLFF
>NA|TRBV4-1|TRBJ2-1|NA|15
TGCGCCAGCAGCCGGGGCGGGACTGGATTCAATGAGCAGTTCTTC
CASSRGGTGFNEQFF
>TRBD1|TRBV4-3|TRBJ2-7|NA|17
TGCGCCAGCAGCCAAGATTGGCGGCAGGGGGCCTCCTACGAGCAGTACTTC
CASSQDWRQGASYEQYF
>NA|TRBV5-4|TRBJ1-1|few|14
TGTGCCAGCAGCGGGACCGGGACAAAGGATGAAGCTTTCTTT
CASSGTGTKDEAFF
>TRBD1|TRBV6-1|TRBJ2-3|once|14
TGTGCCAGCAGACCCGGACAGGGCACAGATACGCAGTATTTT
CASRPGQGTDTQYF
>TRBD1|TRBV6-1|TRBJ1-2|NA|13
TGTGCCAGCAGTCCGACAGGGGAAGGTGGCTACACCTTC
CASSPTGEGGYTF